This T cell receptor beta chain was recorded in a study of blood T cells in healthy people across ages. Study-wide findings and caveats: A strong correlation between TCR beta diversity and naive T cell percentage was seen.

Through a sample-barcoded 5' primer and a J-beta primer mix, a second PCR was run for roughly 6 to 11 cycles. MiXCR was run by TCRdb on the 5' RACE reads, yielding one entry per CDR3 protein. The sample comprises around 940,000 distinct CDR3 sequences, just over 50% of which are singletons, and about 20% rests with the top ten. The J segment lost 7 bases and the V segment lost 8 bases, leaving 3 bases of the junction unmatched. The germline gives CDR1 DFQATT, CDR2 SNEGSKA (reference sequence). CDR3 size: 11 residues. Every sample yielded at least 6 million isolated PBMCs. This clonotype was seen only a few times. Its antigen is undetermined.

The chain recombines TRBV20-1 with TRBJ1-4; 8 bases align to TRBD1. The sequenced material came from blood. The receptor was isolated from a woman between 55 and 75 years old in good health. CDR3: CSLDRAEKLFF. In DNA, the CDR3 is TGCAGTCTGGACAGGGCTGAAAAACTGTTTTTT.